The T cell receptor (beta chain) described here comes from a study of a mutant IDH1 vaccine in newly diagnosed glioma. Study details: V12 fell at week 35 and V13, the study end, at week 47.

This table comes from immunoSEQ multiplex PCR, and its TCRdb copy is limited to in-frame clones, with some not included. This table has about 54,000 clones, 80% to 85% appearing once. Regarding time point: week 35, safety follow-up. Doses comprised 300 ug of mutant IDH1 20-mer peptide each, plus topical imiquimod. During weeks 1, 3, 5, 7, 11, 15, 19 and 23, patients received eight vaccinations. Germline CDR1 SEHNR, CDR2 FQNEAQ (reference sequence). The CDR3 totals 16 residues. The V end lost 4 bases, the J end lost 7 bases, and 17 bases lay between the germline ends. The table lists this clone with a few counts. Its antigen remains unknown.

This material consisted of PBMCs, taken from a glioma patient whose treatment included an IDH1 peptide vaccine. This TCR was sampled from a woman under 30 with glioma. V is TRBV7-9 and J is TRBJ1-6; D might be TRBD1 (5 bases). CDR3 amino acids: CASSSDRGGDNSPLHF. The CDR3 DNA reads TGTGCCAGCAGCTCAGACCGGGGAGGGGACAATTCACCCCTCCACTTT. The variable domain in full, completed from reference TRBV7-9 and TRBJ1-6, reads DTGVSQNPRHKITKRGQNVTFRCDPISEHNRLYWYRQTLGQGPEFLTYFQNEAQLEKSRLLSDRFSAERPKGSFSTLEIQRTEQGDSAMYLCASSSDRGGDNSPLHFGNGTRLTVT.